Below are 17 T cell receptor beta chains sequenced from a single sample in a study of blood T cell repertoires in COVID-19. TCRdb's copy holds only in-frame clones and misses some; the assay was immunoSEQ multiplex PCR. The profile covers 280,000 or so clones, with 87% appearing a single time and about 5.5% taken by the ten largest. The sequenced sample was PBMCs or T cells enriched from blood (not recorded which). The receptors derive from a woman in her thirties or forties who had recovered from COVID-19.

This chain joins TRBV7-2 and TRBJ2-7; 9 nucleotides line up with TRBD1. Trimming took 3 bases from V and 2 from J; bases not matched to a gene: 8. The V gene's germline CDR1 is SGHTA and CDR2 FQGNSA. The CDR3 sequence is 16 residues long. In nucleotides, the CDR3 is TGTGCCAGCAGCTTGCAAGGGACAGGGAGTACCTACGAGCAGTACTTC. It specifies CASSLQGTGSTYEQYF.

V usage is TRBV2 and J usage is TRBJ2-1; tentatively, D is TRBD2 (5 bases). The CDR3 contains 16 residues. Looked up from germline, CDR1 is SNHLY and CDR2 is FYNNEI. The V and J ends lost 6 bases and 3 bases respectively, with 18 bases between them. The CDR3 sequence is CASSGVAGALYNEQFF. As DNA, the CDR3 is TGTGCCAGCAGCGGCGTCGCGGGTGCCCTCTACAATGAGCAGTTCTTC.

The chain has TRBV23-1 and TRBJ1-6; D not resolved. TRBV23-1 is an open reading frame whose function is uncertain. The ends were cut back, 3 bases at V and 9 bases at J, with 9 bases in the middle. This CDR3 is built from 13 residues. The CDR3 DNA follows: TGCGCCAGCAGTCAGCAGGTCCGTTCACCCCTCCACTTT. Amino acid sequence: CASSQQVRSPLHF.

A remark on this clone: Distinct nucleotide sequences in the sample also encode this CDR3. The chain joins TRBV7-2 to TRBJ2-5, with D perhaps TRBD2 (6 bases). CDR1 and CDR2 from the germline V gene are SGHTA and FQGNSA. The CDR3 is 14 residues long. V was cut by 2 bases and J by 4 bases, with 11 bases left in between. The CDR3 nucleotides are TGTGCCAGCAGCTTATCGGGGCGGGGAGAGACCCAGTACTTC. Its protein product is CASSLSGRGETQYF.

This clone was found a few times. The chain recombines TRBV29-1 with TRBJ1-1; tentative D call: TRBD1 (6 bases). The germline V gene has CDR1 SQVTM and CDR2 ANQGSEA. V lost 6 bases to trimming and J lost 0 bases, with 11 bases between them. CDR3 length equals 13 residues. CDR3 loop: CSVRTGLNTEAFF. The CDR3 coding sequence is TGCAGCGTGCGCACAGGGCTGAACACTGAAGCTTTCTTT.

The chain links TRBV6-2 or TRBV6-3 to TRBJ2-1; no clear D gene. This CDR3 comprises 12 residues. Germline V gives CDR1 MNHEY, CDR2 SVGEGT. The V and J ends lost 3 bases and 6 bases respectively, with 6 bases between them. The DNA for the CDR3 is TGTGCCAGCAGTTATCTAGGCAATGAGCAGTTCTTC. It specifies CASSYLGNEQFF.

The J gene is TRBJ2-1, the V gene TRBV5-8, with 8 bases fitting TRBD2. The V gene end was trimmed by 2 bases and the J gene end by 12 bases; junction bases not matched to a gene: 10. In germline, CDR1 is SGHTS, CDR2 YDEGEE. This CDR3 comprises 14 residues. The CDR3 here is CASSFDGRDWVQFF. The CDR3 DNA sequence: TGTGCCAGCAGCTTCGACGGGAGGGATTGGGTGCAGTTCTTC.

This clone was observed a single time. The V call is TRBV5-6, the J call TRBJ1-2; TRBD1 aligns across 10 bases. V shed 7 bases and J 2 bases; nucleotides not matched to a gene: 14. The germline gives CDR1 SGHDT, CDR2 YYEEEE. The CDR3 has 17 residues. The CDR3 region is CASGAGTGAVRNYGYTF. The CDR3 region has the DNA TGTGCCAGCGGGGCCGGGACAGGGGCAGTGAGAAACTATGGCTACACCTTC.

This chain uses TRBV5-4 with TRBJ1-5; D is ambiguous. CDR1 is SGHNT and CDR2 is YYREEE in the germline V gene (reference sequence). The length of the CDR3 is 15 residues. The germline V and J ends were trimmed by 4 bases and 0 bases, with 11 bases remaining between them. The CDR3 sequence: CASSPGLNSNQPQHF. CDR3 nucleotide sequence: TGTGCCAGCAGCCCAGGACTGAATAGCAATCAGCCCCAGCATTTT. The full variable domain, in which reference TRBV5-4 and TRBJ1-5 provide the parts outside the CDR3, is ETGVTQSPTHLIKTRGQQVTLRCSSQSGHNTVSWYQQALGQGPQFIFQYYREEENGRGNFPPRFSGLQFPNYSSELNVNALELDDSALYLCASSPGLNSNQPQHFGDGTRLSIL.

This chain uses TRBV7-3 with TRBJ2-1; D gene uncertain. Trimming took 5 bases from V and 0 from J, leaving 20 bases between them. Germline V CDR1 and CDR2: SGHTA, FQGTGA. CDR3 length equals 18 residues. The CDR3 DNA follows: TGTGCCAGCAGCCCTACTCCCTCCCTGGTTAGCTCCTACAATGAGCAGTTCTTC. Residues: CASSPTPSLVSSYNEQFF.

The chain links TRBV30 to TRBJ2-7; the D gene is possibly TRBD1 (6 bases). Germline values: CDR1 GTSNPN, CDR2 SVGIG (reference sequence). V was pared by 3 bases and J by 3 bases, with 21 bases between. The CDR3 has 16 residues. CDR3 amino acids: CAWSEKLGHKNYEQYF. CDR3 nucleotides: TGTGCCTGGAGCGAAAAGCTGGGACACAAAAACTACGAGCAGTACTTC. Combining the CDR3 with reference TRBV30 and TRBJ2-7 gives the whole variable domain SQTIHQWPATLVQPVGSPLSLECTVEGTSNPNLYWYRQAAGRGLQLLFYSVGIGQISSEVPQNLSASRPQDRQFILSSKKLLLSDSGFYLCAWSEKLGHKNYEQYFGPGTRLTVT.

V is TRBV9 and J is TRBJ2-5, with TRBD2 matching 8 bases. The germline CDR1 and CDR2 sequences are SGDLS and YYNGEE. CDR3 length equals 12 residues. The junction had 7 bases not matched to a gene; V was cut back by 10 bases and J by 5 bases. The CDR3 DNA follows: TGTGCCCGACTAGCGCTGGCGGAGACCCAGTACTTC. Amino acid sequence: CARLALAETQYF. The full variable domain, rest sourced from reference TRBV9 and TRBJ2-5, is DSGVTQTPKHLITATGQRVTLRCSPRSGDLSVYWYQQSLDQGLQFLIQYYNGEERAKGNILERFSAQQFPDLHSELNLSSLELGDSALYFCARLALAETQYFGPGTRLLVL.

The chain combines TRBV28 with TRBJ2-3; no definite D call. Germline CDR1 and CDR2: MDHEN and SYDVKM. The CDR3 is made up of 15 amino acids. Deletions cut 5 bases from V and 2 bases from J, with 14 bases between. CDR3 amino acids: CASSRPAAVTDTQYF. In DNA, the CDR3 is TGTGCCAGCAGTCGACCCGCGGCGGTCACAGATACGCAGTATTTT.

The V call is TRBV2, the J call TRBJ1-5, with D perhaps matching TRBD1 (5 bases). From germline, CDR1 is SNHLY and CDR2 FYNNEI. V was pared by 7 bases and J by 6 bases, with 16 bases between. The CDR3 is made up of 14 amino acids. The CDR3 region is CASTETGPAQPQHF. For the CDR3, the DNA is TGTGCCAGCACCGAAACAGGTCCCGCTCAGCCCCAGCATTTT.

The gene calls are TRBV7-2 and TRBJ2-2, with TRBD1 as a possible D gene (7 bases). The CDR3 consists of 17 residues. Trimming shortened V by 3 bases and J by 5 bases, and 19 bases separated the two germline ends. The germline CDR1 and CDR2 sequences are SGHTA and FQGNSA. The CDR3 region has the DNA TGTGCCAGCAGCTTGGGTCCCTCACAGGGGAGGACCGGGGAGCTGTTTTTT. Translated, it gives CASSLGPSQGRTGELFF.

This chain links TRBV2 with TRBJ1-1; weak D call: TRBD1 (5 bases). CDR1 and CDR2 (germline): SNHLY, FYNNEI. Between the trimmed V and J ends, which lost 6 bases and 1 base, there was a span of 15 bases. The CDR3 consists of 15 residues. CDR3 coding DNA: TGTGCCAGCAGGGAGCAACAGGAGGGGAACACTGAAGCTTTCTTT. It yields the protein CASREQQEGNTEAFF. The full variable domain, with the rest looked up from reference TRBV2 and TRBJ1-1, is EPEVTQTPSHQVTQMGQEVILRCVPISNHLYFYWYRQILGQKVEFLVSFYNNEISEKSEIFDDQFSVERPDGSNFTLKIRSTKLEDSAMYFCASREQQEGNTEAFFGQGTRLTVV.

This clone was counted once. This chain joins TRBV7-2 and TRBJ2-3, with D perhaps TRBD1 (5 bases). The ends were cut back, 5 bases at V and 6 bases at J, with 12 bases in the middle. The CDR3 runs 13 residues. The germline CDR1 and CDR2 sequences are SGHTA and FQGNSA. CDR3 coding DNA: TGTGCCAGCAGCGGGGCGGCCCGGGATACGCAGTATTTT. Protein product: CASSGAARDTQYF.